These 29 T cell receptor beta chains were sequenced from one sample in a study of blood T cell repertoires in COVID-19. The repertoire was sequenced with immunoSEQ multiplex PCR; TCRdb's copy has only in-frame clones and lacks some. Among approximately 200,000 clones listed, roughly 76% were seen once. The sample comprised peripheral blood. The source of these receptors is a human donor in a cohort sampled during active COVID-19.

Only a few counts were recorded for this clone. Other DNA sequences within the sample encode an identical CDR3. The chain has TRBV9 and TRBJ2-2; 10 bases fit TRBD2. After removal of 2 bases from V and 5 bases from J, the junction contained 3 bases not matched to a gene. The CDR3 covers 15 residues. Germline lookup yields CDR1 SGDLS and CDR2 YYNGEE. The CDR3 nucleotides are TGTGCCAGCAGCGTGGGTAGCGGGAGGACCGGGGAGCTGTTTTTT. It yields the protein CASSVGSGRTGELFF.

The gene calls are TRBV29-1 and TRBJ2-2, with a weak D call TRBD1 (5 bases). The V gene lost 1 base and the J gene lost 7 bases, with 10 bases spanning the gap. The germline CDR1 and CDR2 sequences are SQVTM and ANQGSEA. There are 13 residues in the CDR3. The CDR3 reads CSVEGGLLGELFF. CDR3 coding DNA: TGCAGCGTTGAAGGGGGCCTACTCGGGGAGCTGTTTTTT.

V usage is TRBV19 and J usage is TRBJ1-1; 9 positions match TRBD1. Germline V gene sequence: CDR1 LNHDA, CDR2 SQIVND (reference sequence). CDR3 size: 16 residues. Unmatched junction bases numbered 11, after V lost 5 bases and J lost 4 bases. The CDR3 spells CASSANTGGAGTEAFF. In DNA, the CDR3 is TGTGCCAGTAGTGCTAATACAGGGGGCGCAGGCACTGAAGCTTTCTTT.

The J gene is TRBJ2-7, the V gene TRBV18; 7 bases line up with TRBD1. V trimming: 3 bases; J trimming: 4 bases; junction bases outside the gene matches: 6. The CDR3 has 14 amino acids. Per the germline V gene, CDR1 is KGHSH and CDR2 is LQKENI. In DNA form, the CDR3 reads TGTGCCAGCTCACCGTCTAGGGGGCCGTACGAGCAGTACTTC. Translated: CASSPSRGPYEQYF.

The chain joins TRBV28 to TRBJ2-1; TRBD2 agrees at 14 bases. Germline CDR1 MDHEN, CDR2 SYDVKM. Trimming took 5 bases from V and 4 from J; bases not matched to a gene: 4. The CDR3 runs 16 residues. The CDR3 here is CASSVRTSGGYNEQFF. CDR3 DNA: TGTGCCAGCAGTGTCCGGACTAGCGGGGGGTACAATGAGCAGTTCTTC.

In this sample, this clone turned up once. The chain employs TRBV28 and TRBJ1-4; D unclear. The CDR3 is 14 amino acids. V was clipped by 4 bases and J by 6 bases, with 12 bases between them. CDR1 and CDR2 from the germline V gene are MDHEN and SYDVKM. DNA of the CDR3: TGTGCCAGCAGTTCCCCCTCACATTATGAAAAACTGTTTTTT. It encodes CASSSPSHYEKLFF.

V usage is TRBV30 and J usage is TRBJ1-1; tentatively, D is TRBD1 (6 bases). Per germline, CDR1 GTSNPN and CDR2 SVGIG (reference sequence). The CDR3 consists of 19 residues. Trimming removed 0 bases at V and 2 bases at J, with 25 bases between. CDR3 sequence: CAWSVRSGAVLSTNTEAFF. In DNA, the CDR3 is TGTGCCTGGAGTGTAAGGTCAGGGGCGGTTTTATCCACTAACACTGAAGCTTTCTTT.

This chain connects TRBV10-3 to TRBJ2-7; 8 bases line up with TRBD1. CDR1 is ENHRY and CDR2 is SYGVKD in the germline V gene. V shed 7 bases and J 1 base; nucleotides not matched to a gene: 9. This CDR3 region has 15 residues. The CDR3, as DNA: TGTGCCATCAAGCCCACAGGGGGAGCTTCCTACGAGCAGTACTTC. The encoded protein is CAIKPTGGASYEQYF.

This chain connects TRBV4-3 to TRBJ2-7, with 7 bases matching TRBD2. CDR3 length equals 18 residues. Unmatched junction bases numbered 15, after V lost 0 bases and J lost 4 bases. CDR1 is LGHNA and CDR2 is YSLEER in the germline V gene. The CDR3 here is CASSQDSPASGGSYEQYF. The CDR3 bases are TGCGCCAGCAGCCAAGATTCGCCGGCTAGCGGTGGGTCGTACGAGCAGTACTTC.

The chain is built from TRBV7-2 and TRBJ1-5; D is uncertain. The germline V gene encodes CDR1 SGHTA and CDR2 FQGNSA. The CDR3 consists of 16 residues. Deletions cut 2 bases from V and 3 bases from J, with 14 bases between. For the CDR3, the DNA is TGTGCCAGCAGCTTAATAAGTCAGGTGCACAATCAGCCCCAGCATTTT. It codes for CASSLISQVHNQPQHF.

The J gene is TRBJ2-7, the V gene TRBV5-6; a possible D gene is TRBD1 (5 bases). The length of the CDR3 is 14 residues. Trimming shortened V by 2 bases and J by 2 bases, and 11 bases separated the two germline ends. Looked up from germline, CDR1 is SGHDT and CDR2 is YYEEEE. DNA for the CDR3: TGTGCCAGCAGCTTAAGGGGTAGCCCCTACGAGCAGTACTTC. Protein: CASSLRGSPYEQYF.

CDR3 residues: CASSPTLQGGQRASNYGYTF. CDR3 nucleotides: TGTGCCAGCAGCCCTACGCTCCAGGGGGGACAGCGCGCTTCTAACTATGGCTACACCTTC. V and J are TRBV21-1 and TRBJ1-2; TRBD1 is the table's D call, not checked against the DNA. TRBV21-1 is a listed pseudogene. This CDR3 has 20 amino acids.

V and J are TRBV28 and TRBJ1-1; D ambiguous. CDR1 and CDR2 from the germline V gene are MDHEN and SYDVKM. The CDR3 totals 13 residues. Deletions cut 5 bases from V and 5 bases from J, with 12 bases between. CDR3 in DNA: TGTGCCAGCAGTCCCCCCAGGAAGACTGAAGCTTTCTTT. This codes for CASSPPRKTEAFF.

This chain links TRBV6-2 or TRBV6-3 with TRBJ1-1, with 9 bases matching TRBD1. V shed 2 bases, J shed 9 bases, and the junction held 7 bases outside the gene matches. The germline CDR1 and CDR2 sequences are MNHEY and SVGEGT. CDR3 length: 14 amino acids. CDR3 sequence (DNA): TGTGCCAGCAGTTACCTCCCTAACAGGGGGCAAGCTTTCTTT. Its translation is CASSYLPNRGQAFF.

The chain couples TRBV11-2 to TRBJ2-7; D uncertain. This CDR3 spans 14 amino acids. Germline V gives CDR1 SGHAT, CDR2 FQNNGV. The V gene lost 5 bases and the J gene lost 4 bases, with 15 bases spanning the gap. The CDR3 DNA is TGTGCCAGCAGCCGCCCCTCCCGGCGGTACGAGCAGTACTTC. Translated, it gives CASSRPSRRYEQYF. The complete variable domain, with remaining parts taken from reference TRBV11-2 and TRBJ2-7, reads EAGVAQSPRYKIIEKRQSVAFWCNPISGHATLYWYQQILGQGPKLLIQFQNNGVVDDSQLPKDRFSAERLKGVDSTLKIQPAKLEDSAVYLCASSRPSRRYEQYFGPGTRLTVT.

V usage is TRBV4-2 and J usage is TRBJ2-5, with D possibly matching TRBD1 (6 bases). This CDR3 spans 16 amino acids. Trimming took 4 bases from V and 2 from J, leaving 17 bases between them. Germline CDR1 is LGHNA and CDR2 is YNFKEQ. For the CDR3, the DNA is TGTGCCAGCAGCCTTCTGCTAGGGGGACCACAAGAGACCCAGTACTTC. It is translated as CASSLLLGGPQETQYF.

This chain joins TRBV11-3 and TRBJ2-1, with TRBD1 matching 9 bases. Germline V lookup: CDR1 SGHNT, CDR2 YENEEA. The V and J ends lost 4 bases and 2 bases, in that order; junction bases with no gene match: 3. The CDR3 length is 15 residues. The CDR3 DNA follows: TGTGCCAGCAGCTCCGGGACAGGGACCTACAATGAGCAGTTCTTC. Encoded protein: CASSSGTGTYNEQFF.

The rearrangement links TRBV5-4 to TRBJ2-3; 11 nucleotides agree with TRBD2. The V and J ends lost 2 bases and 4 bases, in that order; junction bases with no gene match: 12. The germline gives CDR1 SGHNT, CDR2 YYREEE (reference sequence). This CDR3 region has 18 residues. The CDR3 region has the DNA TGTGCCAGCAGCTTCCCGACCTCCCTAGCGGGAGGACCAGATACGCAGTATTTT. Residues: CASSFPTSLAGGPDTQYF.

The chain carries TRBV4-1 and TRBJ2-5; D gene unclear. Germline CDR1 and CDR2: MGHRA and YSYEKL. This CDR3 has 15 residues. Trimming left V 1 base short and J 2 bases short, with 11 bases between. The CDR3, as DNA: TGCGCCAGCAGCCAAGCTGAGCTTCCACAAGAGACCCAGTACTTC. Its translation: CASSQAELPQETQYF.

This rearrangement joins TRBV27 to TRBJ1-1; tentative D call: TRBD1 (6 bases). V lost 3 bases and J 5 bases, leaving 13 bases between the germline ends. The germline V gene has CDR1 MNHEY and CDR2 SMNVEV (reference sequence). This CDR3 has 14 amino acids. This CDR3 reads CASSFQGWGTEAFF. DNA of the CDR3: TGTGCCAGCAGTTTTCAGGGGTGGGGGACTGAAGCTTTCTTT.

The CDR3 DNA is TGTGCCAGCAGCTTAAGGGACAGCAATTCACCCCTCCACTTT. It specifies CASSLRDSNSPLHF. The V gene is TRBV5-4, the J gene TRBJ1-6, with TRBD1 matching over 7 bases. There are 14 residues in the CDR3. The germline V gene has CDR1 SGHNT and CDR2 YYREEE (reference sequence). Trimming cost V 2 bases and J 7 bases; bases outside gene matches: 3.

The chain uses TRBV4-2 and TRBJ2-2; D is perhaps TRBD2 (6 bases). Trimming pared 4 bases from V and 2 bases from J, leaving 11 bases between. The CDR3 totals 15 residues. Germline values: CDR1 LGHNA, CDR2 YNFKEQ. Written as DNA, the CDR3 is TGTGCCAGCAGCCCCGGGACTCCTAACACCGGGGAGCTGTTTTTT. Protein: CASSPGTPNTGELFF.

V is TRBV18 and J is TRBJ1-1; D gene uncertain. The length of the CDR3 is 13 residues. V lost 3 bases, J lost 1 base, and 6 bases lay in between. Germline V gene lookup returns CDR1 KGHSH and CDR2 LQKENI. The CDR3, as DNA: TGTGCCAGCTCACCTTCAGGGAACACTGAAGCTTTCTTT. Translated, it gives CASSPSGNTEAFF.

Comments on this clone: Distinct nucleotide sequences in the sample also encode this CDR3. The V gene is TRBV5-1, the J gene TRBJ1-1; the match to TRBD1 covers 8 bases. The length of the CDR3 is 15 residues. The germline V gene has CDR1 SGHRS and CDR2 YFSETQ. With 4 bases clipped from V and 1 base from J, the junction kept 6 bases outside the gene matches. The CDR3: CASSRDRGPNTEAFF. The CDR3 DNA reads as TGCGCCAGCAGCCGAGACAGGGGCCCGAACACTGAAGCTTTCTTT.

The V gene is TRBV4-3, the J gene TRBJ1-3; D not resolved. This CDR3 has 14 residues. Trimming shortened V by 0 bases and J by 1 base, and 4 bases separated the two germline ends. Per germline, CDR1 LGHNA and CDR2 YSLEER. The DNA for the CDR3 is TGCGCCAGCAGCCAAGATTATTCTGGAAACACCATATATTTT. Translation: CASSQDYSGNTIYF.

The chain uses TRBV27 and TRBJ1-1; the match to TRBD1 covers 7 bases. Trimming removed 3 bases from V and 1 base from J; junction bases left unmatched: 2. CDR1 and CDR2 from the germline V gene are MNHEY and SMNVEV (reference sequence). CDR3 length: 14 amino acids. The CDR3 DNA is TGTGCCAGCAGTTTTCAGGGGGAGAACACTGAAGCTTTCTTT. Its protein product is CASSFQGENTEAFF.

The J gene is TRBJ1-2, the V gene TRBV27; D is perhaps TRBD1 (6 bases). The germline CDR1 and CDR2 sequences are MNHEY and SMNVEV (reference sequence). The CDR3 has 13 amino acids. Deletions cut 5 bases from V and 5 bases from J, with 12 bases between. CDR3 coding DNA: TGTGCCAGCAGTCCGGACAGCCGGTATGGCTACACCTTC. It yields the protein CASSPDSRYGYTF.

This clone came up many times. The rearrangement links TRBV6-5 to TRBJ1-2; D gene unclear. Germline CDR1 reads MNHEY; CDR2 reads SVGAGI. The germline V and J ends were trimmed by 5 bases and 3 bases, with 13 bases remaining between them. This CDR3 has 14 amino acids. CDR3 DNA sequence: TGTGCCAGCAGTCCCCTCGGCGGAGACTATGGCTACACCTTC. Protein sequence: CASSPLGGDYGYTF.

The J gene is TRBJ2-7, the V gene TRBV19; D might be TRBD2 (6 bases). V was pared by 4 bases and J by 2 bases, with 9 bases between. CDR1 is LNHDA and CDR2 is SQIVND in the germline V gene (reference sequence). This CDR3 region has 13 residues. CDR3 DNA sequence: TGTGCCAGTAGTAACGGACTAACCTACGAGCAGTACTTC. Translated: CASSNGLTYEQYF.